The entry below gives a single T cell receptor beta chain sequence along with its context. This specimen belongs to a study of T cell responses to AZD1222 COVID-19 vaccine. Study-level background: Whether given at about 4 or about 12 weeks, second doses were pooled.

The CDR3 spans 15 residues. V lost 7 bases, J lost 5 bases, and 17 bases lay in between. In germline, CDR1 is MNHEY, CDR2 SMNVEV (reference sequence). Here immunoSEQ multiplex PCR was the method, and the copy in TCRdb shows in-frame clones only, minus some. The sample comprises approximately 150,000 clones, over 90% of which are singletons, and 4.5% to 6% rests with the top ten. Sequenced here: peripheral blood, sampled on day 0 of AZD1222 vaccination. V usage is TRBV27 and J usage is TRBJ1-4, with D tentatively TRBD1 (5 bases). The source is an adult in good health. The CDR3 is CASTTFGGGNEKLFF. CDR3 nucleotide sequence: TGTGCCAGCACTACTTTCGGGGGGGGGAATGAAAAACTGTTTTTT.